The entry that follows covers one T cell receptor (beta chain) sequence. Its antigen is currently unknown. This specimen belongs to a study of beta chain features in type 1 diabetes. Broader study findings: TCRB rearrangement may or may not be influenced by HLA type; here this remained unresolved. Fewer junction insertions and more nucleotide deletions appeared in type 1 diabetes patients.

The V end was cut by 0 bases, the J end by 0 bases, with 8 bases between. The CDR3 sequence is 16 residues long. Germline V gene data show CDR1 as LNHNV and CDR2 as YYDKDF (reference sequence). Reverse transcription of all isolated RNA meant that expressed TCRB transcripts were sequenced. Data came from immunoSEQ multiplex PCR; TCRdb stores just in-frame clones and leaves some out. This sample has about 350,000 clones, with less than 20% found just once. Blood was collected once per donor into heparin, averaging approximately 0.12 L. The sample was naive CD4+ T cells from blood. The source of this sequence is a woman between 18 and 29 years old in good health. The V call is TRBV15, the J call TRBJ1-4; D unclear. The CDR3 here is CATSRESRATNEKLFF. The DNA for the CDR3 is TGTGCCACCAGCAGAGAGTCGAGGGCAACTAATGAAAAACTGTTTTTT.